The 14 T cell receptor beta chains below all came from one sample that was sequenced in a study of graft-versus-host responses after intestinal transplantation. This table comes from immunoSEQ multiplex PCR, and its TCRdb copy is limited to in-frame clones, with some not included. The table shows 90,000 to 150,000 clones, with 85% to 95% occurring only once. Their antigens remain unidentified. The source material was unstimulated CD8+ T cells sorted from spleen or lymph node cells, sampled before intestinal transplant. Receptor source: a human donor who received an intestinal transplant.

A note on this clone: At one boundary the junction diverges from the germline segment, which might be a read error. The rearrangement uses TRBV4-3 and TRBJ2-1, with TRBD1 identical over 11 bases. The CDR3 consists of 15 residues. Germline V lookup: CDR1 LGHNA, CDR2 YSLEER. The CDR3 nucleotides read TGCGCCAGCAGCCAAGATCTCCCGAGTAGGGACAGGGGGGTCTTC. Its protein product is CASSQDLPSRDRGVF.

The chain combines TRBV9 with TRBJ1-2; 9 bases are a match to TRBD1. Trimming took 3 bases from V and 6 from J; bases not matched to a gene: 9. Germline V gives CDR1 SGDLS, CDR2 YYNGEE. This CDR3 spans 15 amino acids. CDR3 nucleotides: TGTGCCAGCAGCGAACAACCGGGACAGGGACATGGCTACACCTTC. It encodes CASSEQPGQGHGYTF.

This clone was seen only once. V and J are TRBV4-1 and TRBJ2-7, with unresolved D. The CDR3 extends over 13 amino acids. Germline V gives CDR1 MGHRA, CDR2 YSYEKL. Deletions cut 0 bases from V and 2 bases from J, with 5 bases between. CDR3 residues: CASSQDHTYEQYF. The CDR3 region has the DNA TGCGCCAGCAGCCAAGATCATACCTACGAGCAGTACTTC.

The rearrangement links TRBV4-3 to TRBJ2-7, with 8 bases matching TRBD2. Per germline, CDR1 LGHNA and CDR2 YSLEER. CDR3 length: 15 residues. V shed 1 base and J 2 bases; nucleotides not matched to a gene: 4. The CDR3 DNA reads TGCGCCAGCAGCCAAGGGACGGGGGGGGCCTACGAGCAGTACTTC. It translates to CASSQGTGGAYEQYF.

The chain has TRBV11-2 and TRBJ2-7; D ambiguous. The V end lost 5 bases, the J end lost 1 base, and 3 bases lay between the germline ends. The CDR3 contains 11 residues. CDR1 and CDR2 from the germline V gene are SGHAT and FQNNGV. The CDR3 DNA is TGTGCCAGCAGCGAATCCTACGAGCAGTACTTC. Amino acids: CASSESYEQYF.

This sequence joins TRBV7-6 and TRBJ1-1; TRBD1 matches at 9 bases. CDR3 length: 17 residues. Trimming removed 3 bases from V and 3 bases from J; junction bases left unmatched: 11. The germline CDR1 and CDR2 sequences are SGHVS and FNYEAQ. In DNA, the CDR3 is TGTGCCAGCAGCTTCGCAGACAGGGGGAGGACGGACACTGAAGCTTTCTTT. This translates into CASSFADRGRTDTEAFF.

This chain connects TRBV7-2 to TRBJ2-7; 7 positions match TRBD2. The V gene's germline CDR1 is SGHTA and CDR2 FQGNSA. Losses at the gene ends were 5 bases for V and 3 bases for J; bases not matched to a gene: 4. The CDR3 extends over 13 amino acids. The CDR3 region is CASSRSSGYEQYF. For the CDR3, the DNA is TGTGCCAGCAGCCGATCTAGCGGCTACGAGCAGTACTTC. The full variable domain, its missing parts supplied by reference TRBV7-2 and TRBJ2-7, is GAGVSQSPSNKVTEKGKDVELRCDPISGHTALYWYRQSLGQGLEFLIYFQGNSAPDKSGLPSDRFSAERTGGSVSTLTIQRTQQEDSAVYLCASSRSSGYEQYFGPGTRLTVT.

V usage is TRBV21-1 and J usage is TRBJ1-3; TRBD1, as called in the table, went unchecked against the DNA. TRBV21-1 is tagged as a pseudogene. This CDR3 has 17 residues. CDR3 in DNA: TGTGCCAGCAGCAAGGGAGGAGGGGGCAGCTCTGGAAACACCATATATTTT. Amino acids: CASSKGGGGSSGNTIYF.

This chain connects TRBV19 to TRBJ2-1, with 8 positions matching TRBD2. Per germline, CDR1 LNHDA and CDR2 SQIVND (reference sequence). Trimming took 3 bases from V and 4 from J; bases not matched to a gene: 5. CDR3 length: 15 residues. CDR3 region: CASSIVAGPYNEQFF. CDR3 DNA: TGTGCCAGTAGTATCGTAGCGGGGCCGTACAATGAGCAGTTCTTC.

The chain combines TRBV4-1 with TRBJ2-5; D possibly corresponds to TRBD2 (6 bases). Between the trimmed V and J ends, which lost 0 bases and 4 bases, there was a span of 18 bases. From germline, CDR1 is MGHRA and CDR2 YSYEKL. The CDR3 runs 17 residues. CDR3 coding DNA: TGCGCCAGCAGCCAAGATCGCGGGGCGAGGAGGGGAGAGACCCAGTACTTC. Protein sequence: CASSQDRGARRGETQYF.

CDR3 DNA: TGTGCCAGCAGTTCTCCGACAGGGTCAGATACGCAGTATTTT. This codes for CASSSPTGSDTQYF. The chain couples TRBV28 to TRBJ2-3; TRBD1 matches at 7 bases. This CDR3 is built from 14 residues. Germline-derived CDR1 and CDR2 are MDHEN and SYDVKM. The V and J ends lost 4 bases and 4 bases, in that order; junction bases with no gene match: 5. Supplemented by reference TRBV28 and TRBJ2-3, the full variable domain reads DVKVTQSSRYLVKRTGEKVFLECVQDMDHENMFWYRQDPGLGLRLIYFSYDVKMKEKGDIPEGYSVSREKKERFSLILESASTNQTSMYLCASSSPTGSDTQYFGPGTRLTVL.

The rearrangement joins TRBV9 to TRBJ2-1, with 10 bases aligning to TRBD2. CDR3 length equals 14 residues. Trimming at V came to 7 bases and at J to 5 bases, leaving 6 bases not matched to a gene. Germline lookup yields CDR1 SGDLS and CDR2 YYNGEE. CDR3 DNA sequence: TGTGCCAGCTCCGGACTAGCGGCCAACAATGAGCAGTTCTTC. Translated: CASSGLAANNEQFF.

V is TRBV5-5 and J is TRBJ2-7; no clear D. V lost 0 bases to trimming and J lost 2 bases, with 15 bases between them. CDR3 length: 16 residues. In germline, CDR1 is SGHKS, CDR2 YYEKEE (reference sequence). The CDR3 here is CASSLESIRWAYEQYF. CDR3 nucleotides: TGTGCCAGCAGCTTGGAATCAATCCGGTGGGCCTACGAGCAGTACTTC.

J is TRBJ1-4 and V is TRBV9, with 10 bases lining up with TRBD1. The J segment lost 8 bases and the V segment lost 0 bases, leaving 4 bases of the junction unmatched. Germline CDR1 reads SGDLS; CDR2 reads YYNGEE. CDR3 size: 15 residues. The CDR3 DNA reads TGTGCCAGCAGCGTAGAGGGGACAGGGGAAGAAAAACTGTTTTTT. Encoded protein: CASSVEGTGEEKLFF.